Each of the 4 T cell receptor beta chains below was sequenced from the same sample in a study of beta chain features in type 1 diabetes. Findings and limits, study-wide: Type 1 diabetes patients had moderately but significantly shorter TCRB CDR3s in all four CD4+ subsets.

The antigens these receptors bind are not known. The isolated RNA, all of it, was reverse transcribed, so expressed TCRB transcripts were what got sequenced. Assay used: immunoSEQ multiplex PCR; TCRdb lists only in-frame clones, some missing. Of some 17,000 clones in the sample, 60% to 75% are singletons; the top ten hold 0.79%. What was sequenced was stem cell memory CD4+ T cells from blood. Receptors were obtained from a man younger than 45 with type 1 diabetes.

The J gene is TRBJ1-1, the V gene TRBV4-2; D is perhaps TRBD1 (5 bases). The germline gives CDR1 LGHNA, CDR2 YNFKEQ. The CDR3 is 15 amino acids. V lost 3 bases to trimming and J lost 1 base, with 12 bases between them. The CDR3 DNA reads TGTGCCAGCAGCCAGCATCCAGGGCGGAACACTGAAGCTTTCTTT. Its translation is CASSQHPGRNTEAFF.

J is TRBJ2-3 and V is TRBV14, with 13 bases fitting TRBD2. From germline, CDR1 is SGHDN and CDR2 FVKESK. After removal of 4 bases from V and 1 base from J, the junction contained 11 bases not matched to a gene. This CDR3 has 19 residues. The CDR3 loop reads CASSRRTSGGGGGTDTQYF. CDR3 DNA sequence: TGTGCCAGCAGCCGACGGACTAGCGGGGGAGGCGGGGGCACAGATACGCAGTATTTT.

This clone was counted a single time. The genes are TRBV29-1 and TRBJ1-1; D gene unclear. The CDR3 is 11 residues long. Germline lookup yields CDR1 SQVTM and CDR2 ANQGSEA. The V gene lost 7 bases and the J gene lost 10 bases, with 16 bases spanning the gap. This chain's CDR3 is CSGVMAAGAFF. The CDR3 nucleotides are TGCAGCGGGGTGATGGCAGCGGGAGCTTTCTTT.

This chain joins TRBV19 and TRBJ1-5; D is ambiguous. CDR1 and CDR2 from the germline V gene are LNHDA and SQIVND (reference sequence). The V end was cut by 2 bases, the J end by 7 bases, with 15 bases between. The CDR3 sequence is 15 residues long. The CDR3 reads CASSIRGEAAQPQHF. CDR3 sequence (DNA): TGTGCCAGTAGTATAAGAGGAGAAGCGGCCCAGCCCCAGCATTTT.